Sequencing of this TCR beta chain was carried out in a study of T cell responses to AZD1222 COVID-19 vaccine. The protocol was immunoSEQ multiplex PCR, while the TCRdb copy is restricted to in-frame clones and leaves out a portion. The sample records 90,000 to 110,000 clones, around 89% being singletons. The study, taken as a whole, reports: Targets within unmutated variant regions were reportedly found for nearly half of spike-specific TCRs.

As regards this clone: What it recognizes is unknown.

This receptor was taken from an adult in good health. Specimen: peripheral blood, collected on day 0 of AZD1222 vaccination.

The CDR3: CAISDPLINEQYF. In nucleotides, the CDR3 is TGTGCCATCAGTGACCCCCTTATAAACGAGCAGTACTTC. The genes are TRBV10-3 and TRBJ2-7; no reliable D call. The length of the CDR3 is 13 residues. Trimming took 3 bases from V and 5 from J, leaving 11 bases between them. Germline V lookup: CDR1 ENHRY, CDR2 SYGVKD.